Presented here are 25 T cell receptor beta chains from one specimen sequenced in a study of identical twins. TCRdb reprocessed the 5' RACE reads with MiXCR, giving one entry per CDR3 protein. The sample lists 310,000 or so distinct CDR3 sequences, under 9% occurring once. This sample also appeared in a second study, on yellow fever vaccine responses in identical twins.

Source material: memory (CD45RO+) T cells sorted from blood. The receptors originated from a woman younger than 30 in good health.

This clonotype was observed a handful of times. The chain recombines TRBV6-2 or TRBV6-3 with TRBJ2-3; 7 nucleotides line up with TRBD2. Germline CDR1 and CDR2: MNHEY and SVGEGT. This CDR3 is 15 amino acids long. J gave up 6 bases and V 0 bases, and 6 bases lay outside the gene matches. Here the CDR3 reads CASSYSRLALDTQYF. CDR3 nucleotide sequence: TGTGCCAGCAGTTACTCAAGACTAGCTCTTGATACGCAGTATTTT.

This clonotype appeared many times. The chain carries TRBV20-1 and TRBJ2-3, with D perhaps TRBD1 or TRBD2 (5 bases each). V dropped 7 bases and J dropped 1 base, with 12 bases sitting between them. This CDR3 spans 13 amino acids. The germline V gene has CDR1 DFQATT and CDR2 SNEGSKA (reference sequence). The CDR3 DNA reads TGCAGTGGTTTGCGAGGGGGCACAGATACGCAGTATTTT. This encodes CSGLRGGTDTQYF.

Ten or more counts support this clonotype. The V gene is TRBV12-3 or TRBV12-4, the J gene TRBJ2-1, with TRBD2 matching 12 bases. The CDR3 is made up of 15 amino acids. J was trimmed by 7 bases and V by 6 bases; bases with no gene match: 7. The CDR3 is CASSPGTSGPNEQFF. The DNA for the CDR3 is TGTGCCAGCAGCCCCGGGACTAGCGGGCCAAATGAGCAGTTCTTC.

The CDR3 loop is CASSPLGAESTDTQYF. In DNA form, the CDR3 reads TGTGCCAGCTCACCATTAGGGGCCGAATCCACAGATACGCAGTATTTT. The chain couples TRBV18 to TRBJ2-3, with a weak D call TRBD1 (5 bases). V lost 2 bases, J lost 2 bases, and 14 bases lay in between. The germline V gene encodes CDR1 KGHSH and CDR2 LQKENI. There are 16 residues in the CDR3.

This clonotype was seen a few times. This chain joins TRBV3-1 and TRBJ2-1, with TRBD2 matching over 7 bases. The germline V gene has CDR1 LGHDT and CDR2 YNNKEL (reference sequence). After removal of 1 base from V and 2 bases from J, the junction contained 11 bases not matched to a gene. This CDR3 has 18 amino acids. The CDR3 sequence: CASSQGYPRRGAYNEQFF. The CDR3 nucleotides are TGTGCCAGCAGCCAAGGTTATCCCCGCCGGGGGGCCTACAATGAGCAGTTCTTC.

This clonotype has only a few counts. V and J are TRBV7-9 and TRBJ2-7, with a tentative D call TRBD1 (6 bases). This CDR3 has 13 residues. Trimming cost V 5 bases and J 4 bases, with 12 bases left between them. Germline-derived CDR1 and CDR2 are SEHNR and FQNEAQ (reference sequence). This CDR3 is CASSPDSIYEQYF. CDR3 in DNA: TGTGCCAGCAGCCCGGACAGCATATACGAGCAGTACTTC.

The chain carries TRBV7-7 and TRBJ2-1; TRBD1 matches at 9 bases. The V and J ends lost 1 base and 3 bases, in that order; junction bases with no gene match: 13. CDR1 is SSHAT and CDR2 is FNYEAQ in the germline V gene (reference sequence). The CDR3 is made up of 19 amino acids. The chain's CDR3 is CASSLEERGTGQGYNEQFF. The CDR3 DNA sequence: TGTGCCAGCAGCTTAGAAGAGAGGGGGACGGGACAGGGCTACAATGAGCAGTTCTTC. Looking up the rest from reference TRBV7-7 and TRBJ2-1 gives the full variable domain: GAGVSQSPRYKVTKRGQDVTLRCDPISSHATLYWYQQALGQGPEFLTYFNYEAQPDKSGLPSDRFSAERPEGSISTLTIQRTEQRDSAMYRCASSLEERGTGQGYNEQFFGPGTRLTVL.

This clonotype was seen a handful of times. V is TRBV7-2 and J is TRBJ2-3; 9 nucleotides match TRBD2. Unmatched junction bases numbered 7, after V lost 3 bases and J lost 9 bases. Germline lookup yields CDR1 SGHTA and CDR2 FQGNSA. There are 14 residues in the CDR3. The DNA of the CDR3 is TGTGCCAGCAGCTTCCGGCGGGAGGGTGGGACGCAGTATTTT. Translating it yields CASSFRREGGTQYF.

The rearrangement uses TRBV3-1 and TRBJ2-3; TRBD2 is a possible D gene (5 bases). The CDR3 runs 16 residues. Germline CDR1 and CDR2: LGHDT and YNNKEL (reference sequence). Deletions cut 4 bases from V and 2 bases from J, with 16 bases between. The CDR3 is CASSLGLTAYTDTQYF. CDR3 DNA sequence: TGTGCCAGCAGCCTCGGACTGACTGCATACACAGATACGCAGTATTTT.

This clonotype has at least ten counts. This sequence joins TRBV5-1 and TRBJ2-7; maybe TRBD1 (6 bases). This CDR3 has 16 amino acids. Trimming took off 4 bases at V and 4 bases at J, with 21 bases between the two ends. Germline V gene data show CDR1 as SGHRS and CDR2 as YFSETQ. The CDR3 region has the DNA TGCGCCAGCAGCCCGGGACACCCACGGTCCTATTACGAGCAGTACTTC. This translates into CASSPGHPRSYYEQYF.

V and J are TRBV5-6 and TRBJ2-3, with D perhaps assigned TRBD1 or TRBD2 (6 bases each). CDR3 length: 15 amino acids. Trimming stripped 2 bases from V and 2 bases from J, with 12 bases between. Per germline, CDR1 SGHDT and CDR2 YYEEEE. In nucleotides, the CDR3 is TGTGCCAGCAGCTTCGGGGGCCTACTCACAGATACGCAGTATTTT. The encoded protein is CASSFGGLLTDTQYF.

This clonotype was counted at least ten times. The chain recombines TRBV5-1 with TRBJ1-2, with D maybe TRBD1 (6 bases). CDR3 length: 15 amino acids. The germline gives CDR1 SGHRS, CDR2 YFSETQ. V lost 4 bases and J 8 bases, leaving 21 bases between the germline ends. The CDR3 region has the DNA TGCGCCAGCAGCAGCACTAGCGGGGGGGCCCGAGGCTACACCTTC. As protein: CASSSTSGGARGYTF.

This clonotype occurred many times. This chain joins TRBV28 and TRBJ1-5, with no clear D. This CDR3 has 14 residues. V lost 5 bases and J 2 bases, leaving 10 bases between the germline ends. Germline-derived CDR1 and CDR2 are MDHEN and SYDVKM. CDR3 protein: CASSKNHGNQPQHF. CDR3 DNA sequence: TGTGCCAGCAGTAAAAACCACGGCAATCAGCCCCAGCATTTT.

The chain uses TRBV20-1 and TRBJ2-5; TRBD2 matches at 9 bases. The CDR3 is 16 amino acids. The V gene end was trimmed by 0 bases and the J gene end by 4 bases; junction bases not matched to a gene: 9. Germline assignment: CDR1 DFQATT and CDR2 SNEGSKA (reference sequence). This chain's CDR3 is CSARELSGGFGETQYF. The CDR3, as DNA: TGCAGTGCTAGAGAACTTAGCGGGGGATTCGGAGAGACCCAGTACTTC.

This clonotype was observed many times. The genes are TRBV28 and TRBJ2-1; the D gene is possibly TRBD2 (6 bases). Trimming pared 3 bases from V and 1 base from J, leaving 7 bases between. The CDR3 covers 14 residues. Germline V gives CDR1 MDHEN, CDR2 SYDVKM. In DNA form, the CDR3 reads TGTGCCAGCAGTTTTGCGGGATCCTACAATGAGCAGTTCTTC. This codes for CASSFAGSYNEQFF.

V and J are TRBV9 and TRBJ1-4, with 10 bases identical to TRBD1. The CDR3 is 16 residues long. Germline values: CDR1 SGDLS, CDR2 YYNGEE. The V gene end was trimmed by 0 bases and the J gene end by 7 bases; junction bases not matched to a gene: 6. CDR3 loop: CASSVGDRGGIEKLFF. CDR3 in DNA: TGTGCCAGCAGCGTAGGGGACAGGGGCGGAATTGAAAAACTGTTTTTT.

In its sample, this clonotype was seen a few times. The chain is built from TRBV5-1 and TRBJ2-5, with D maybe TRBD2 (6 bases). CDR3 size: 14 residues. Germline-derived CDR1 and CDR2 are SGHRS and YFSETQ. The V and J ends lost 4 bases and 5 bases respectively, with 15 bases between them. The CDR3 sequence is CASSPGREGETQYF. CDR3 DNA sequence: TGCGCCAGCAGCCCGGGGCGGGAAGGTGAGACCCAGTACTTC.

This clonotype came up many times. The CDR3 region is CSATPGTGVDGYTF. CDR3 nucleotides: TGCAGTGCAACACCCGGGACAGGGGTCGACGGCTACACCTTC. This sequence joins TRBV20-1 and TRBJ1-2; TRBD1 aligns across 10 bases. The CDR3 runs 14 residues. The V gene's germline CDR1 is DFQATT and CDR2 SNEGSKA (reference sequence). V was pared by 6 bases and J by 8 bases, with 12 bases of the junction left unmatched.

The table lists this clonotype with many counts. The DNA of the CDR3 is TGTGCCATCGGCACGGGCCCGAACACTGAAGCTTTCTTT. Protein product: CAIGTGPNTEAFF. This chain joins TRBV10-3 and TRBJ1-1, with unresolved D. The CDR3 has 13 residues. Trimming cost V 8 bases and J 1 base, with 11 bases left between them. The germline CDR1 and CDR2 sequences are ENHRY and SYGVKD.

This clonotype was detected ten times or more. As DNA, the CDR3 is TGTGCCAGCAGCTTAACCCAGGACGGACTCACTGAAGCTTTCTTT. Its translation: CASSLTQDGLTEAFF. The gene calls are TRBV7-9 and TRBJ1-1; D gene ambiguous. Per the germline V gene, CDR1 is SEHNR and CDR2 is FQNEAQ (reference sequence). This CDR3 spans 15 amino acids. Between the trimmed V and J ends, which lost 2 bases and 4 bases, there was a span of 14 bases. The variable domain in full, completed from reference TRBV7-9 and TRBJ1-1, reads DTGVSQNPRHKITKRGQNVTFRCDPISEHNRLYWYRQTLGQGPEFLTYFQNEAQLEKSRLLSDRFSAERPKGSFSTLEIQRTEQGDSAMYLCASSLTQDGLTEAFFGQGTRLTVV.

This clonotype was detected only a few times. V and J are TRBV21-1 and TRBJ2-7; the table's D call of TRBD1 was not tested on the DNA. TRBV21-1 is described as a pseudogene. This CDR3 is 14 amino acids long. Written as DNA, the CDR3 is TGTGCCAGCAGCAAAGAGGACAGGGCCTACGAGCAGTACGTC. Protein sequence: CASSKEDRAYEQYV.

This rearrangement joins TRBV10-3 to TRBJ2-1, with 11 bases matching TRBD2. Per germline, CDR1 ENHRY and CDR2 SYGVKD. The CDR3 contains 17 residues. V gave up 2 bases and J gave up 7 bases; unmatched junction bases: 10. The CDR3 DNA is TGTGCCATCAGTGAGAGGGCTAGCGGGAGGAAGGAGAATGAGCAGTTCTTC. This codes for CAISERASGRKENEQFF.

There are many counts of this clonotype. This chain links TRBV24-1 with TRBJ2-3, with 10 bases fitting TRBD1. The germline V gene encodes CDR1 KGHDR and CDR2 SFDVKD. This CDR3 is 17 amino acids long. The J segment lost 2 bases and the V segment lost 4 bases, leaving 8 bases of the junction unmatched. The CDR3 sequence: CATSDAPGQGITDTQYF. For the CDR3, the DNA is TGTGCCACCAGTGACGCCCCGGGACAGGGGATCACAGATACGCAGTATTTT.

This clonotype has only a few counts. The rearrangement joins TRBV5-1 to TRBJ1-2; no definite D call. CDR3 length: 15 residues. V was cut by 1 base and J by 5 bases, with 15 bases left in between. Per germline, CDR1 SGHRS and CDR2 YFSETQ. This CDR3 reads CASSLRTEVKYGYTF. The CDR3 nucleotides are TGCGCCAGCAGCTTGCGTACAGAAGTAAAGTATGGCTACACCTTC.

This clonotype has more than one count but fewer than ten. The chain couples TRBV10-2 to TRBJ2-7; 8 positions agree with TRBD2. There are 14 residues in the CDR3. Germline CDR1 and CDR2: WSHSY and SAAADI. Unmatched junction bases numbered 9, after V lost 9 bases and J lost 2 bases. CDR3 coding DNA: TGCGCCAGTCAGCGGGGGCGTAATGCCTACGAGCAGTACTTC. Its translation is CASQRGRNAYEQYF.